These 25 T cell receptor beta chains share one sample of origin, sequenced in a study of CD8+ T cells in alopecia areata. It was cDNA, reverse transcribed from extracted RNA, that served as the sequencing template. Sequencing was performed with immunoSEQ multiplex PCR; in TCRdb, only in-frame clones are kept and a portion is missing. The repertoire holds about 180,000 clones, with just under 60% as singletons. Here the sequenced sample was CD4+ T cells sorted from blood, taken at week 0. The receptor set was obtained from a human donor with alopecia areata.

This sequence joins TRBV9 and TRBJ1-2; D gene ambiguous. Germline V lookup: CDR1 SGDLS, CDR2 YYNGEE. The CDR3 extends over 15 amino acids. V lost 3 bases and J lost 3, with 15 bases in between. The CDR3 loop reads CASSATPGRDYGYTF. The CDR3 DNA reads as TGTGCCAGCAGCGCCACACCAGGACGGGACTATGGCTACACCTTC.

A few counts support this clone. The chain uses TRBV9 and TRBJ2-7; weak D call: TRBD2 (6 bases). From germline, CDR1 is SGDLS and CDR2 YYNGEE. Trimming pared 7 bases from V and 0 bases from J, leaving 8 bases between. The CDR3 has 12 residues. CDR3 nucleotides: TGTGCCAGCGGGGGGAGCTCCTACGAGCAGTACTTC. Its translation: CASGGSSYEQYF.

This clone has a handful of counts. This chain uses TRBV11-1 with TRBJ2-1; TRBD2 matches at 9 bases. V was pared by 0 bases and J by 4 bases, with 4 bases of the junction left unmatched. CDR3 length: 16 amino acids. CDR1 and CDR2 from the germline V gene are SGHAT and FQDESV (reference sequence). This CDR3 is CASSLAGSGGYNEQFF. The CDR3 DNA reads as TGTGCCAGCAGCTTAGCGGGTAGCGGGGGTTACAATGAGCAGTTCTTC.

This clone was counted a few times. The genes are TRBV10-1 and TRBJ1-5, with D possibly TRBD1 on 5 matching bases. Between the trimmed V and J ends, which lost 3 bases and 3 bases, there was a span of 9 bases. This CDR3 is built from 14 residues. Looked up from germline, CDR1 is WNHNN and CDR2 is SYGVQD (reference sequence). The CDR3 loop reads CASSDGGTNQPQHF. CDR3 DNA: TGCGCCAGCAGTGATGGGGGAACCAATCAGCCCCAGCATTTT.

This chain connects TRBV10-2 to TRBJ1-6; D is ambiguous. Looked up from germline, CDR1 is WSHSY and CDR2 is SAAADI. The CDR3 loop spans 11 amino acids. V dropped 3 bases and J dropped 9 bases, with 3 bases sitting between them. As DNA, the CDR3 is TGCGCCAGCAGTGAAAGTTCACCCCTCCACTTT. Amino acid sequence: CASSESSPLHF.

V and J are TRBV11-2 and TRBJ2-7; D uncertain. V lost 1 base to trimming and J lost 7 bases, with 5 bases between them. The CDR3 is made up of 11 amino acids. Germline CDR1 reads SGHAT; CDR2 reads FQNNGV. This CDR3 is CASSLVTEQYF. The DNA for the CDR3 is TGTGCCAGCAGCTTAGTAACGGAGCAGTACTTC.

V gene TRBV11-3 combines with J gene TRBJ2-5; D possibly corresponds to TRBD2 (6 bases). Germline CDR1 reads SGHNT; CDR2 reads YENEEA. V lost 5 bases to trimming and J lost 3 bases, with 19 bases between them. The CDR3 covers 16 residues. CDR3 sequence (DNA): TGTGCCAGCAGCCGTCCGGGGTCGGGAGATGAAGAGACCCAGTACTTC. Its translation is CASSRPGSGDEETQYF.

This chain joins TRBV28 and TRBJ2-1, with 8 positions matching TRBD1. Germline values: CDR1 MDHEN, CDR2 SYDVKM. V was clipped by 6 bases and J by 3 bases; unmatched bases: 13. This CDR3 is built from 17 residues. CDR3 amino acids: CASRPHLGTGVYNEQFF. The CDR3 region has the DNA TGTGCCAGCAGACCCCACCTTGGGACAGGCGTCTACAATGAGCAGTTCTTC.

This clone has a handful of counts. The genes are TRBV23-1 and TRBJ2-3, with TRBD1 matching 9 bases. TRBV23-1 is marked as an open reading frame, function uncertain. J lost 4 bases, V lost 0 bases, and 11 bases had no gene match. This CDR3 contains 18 residues. The CDR3 protein is CASSQSKLGDRVPDTQYF. The CDR3 region has the DNA TGCGCCAGCAGTCAATCGAAGTTAGGGGACAGGGTTCCAGATACGCAGTATTTT.

This chain links TRBV27 with TRBJ2-7; no clear D gene. Germline CDR1 and CDR2: MNHEY and SMNVEV (reference sequence). Trimming removed 0 bases at V and 6 bases at J, with 15 bases between. CDR3 length equals 15 residues. The CDR3 sequence is CASSLSWRPAPEQYF. CDR3 coding DNA: TGTGCCAGCAGTTTATCGTGGCGACCAGCCCCCGAGCAGTACTTC.

V and J are TRBV5-6 and TRBJ1-2; D might be TRBD1 (5 bases). Trimming cost V 7 bases and J 4 bases, with 14 bases left between them. The CDR3 is 13 residues long. Germline CDR1 SGHDT, CDR2 YYEEEE. The CDR3 region is CASRPQGGYGYTF. In nucleotides, the CDR3 is TGTGCCAGCCGACCCCAGGGAGGCTATGGCTACACCTTC.

J is TRBJ2-3 and V is TRBV1; the listed D gene, TRBD2, was not tested against the DNA. TRBV1 is a recognized pseudogene. This CDR3 is built from 16 residues. Written as DNA, the CDR3 is TGCACCAGCAGCCTCTTAGCGGGGAGCCTCACAGATACGCAGTATTTT. This gives the protein CTSSLLAGSLTDTQYF.

The chain joins TRBV7-9 to TRBJ1-2; D is undetermined. Germline assignment: CDR1 SEHNR and CDR2 FQNEAQ (reference sequence). There are 14 residues in the CDR3. The ends were cut back, 2 bases at V and 0 bases at J, with 7 bases in the middle. The CDR3 DNA reads TGTGCCAGCAGCTTAAGGAACGCTAACTATGGCTACACCTTC. Amino acids: CASSLRNANYGYTF.

Worth noting for this clone: Other DNA variants within this sample encode the same CDR3. The chain couples TRBV29-1 to TRBJ2-5, with D perhaps TRBD1 (5 bases). V lost 8 bases, J lost 5 bases, and 12 bases lay in between. The CDR3 runs 11 residues. Looked up from germline, CDR1 is SQVTM and CDR2 is ANQGSEA. This CDR3 reads CSPRVGETQYF. The CDR3 DNA reads TGCAGCCCCAGGGTCGGGGAGACCCAGTACTTC.

This clone was found once. The chain is built from TRBV30 and TRBJ1-2; D gene ambiguous. Trimming removed 2 bases from V and 0 bases from J, with 7 bases in between. CDR1 is GTSNPN, CDR2 SVGIG, per germline (reference sequence). The CDR3 length is 13 residues. This CDR3 is CAWSFGANYGYTF. The CDR3 bases are TGTGCCTGGAGTTTTGGAGCTAACTATGGCTACACCTTC.

This chain connects TRBV7-2 to TRBJ2-5; D is perhaps TRBD2 (6 bases). V lost 2 bases and J 2 bases, leaving 6 bases between the germline ends. This CDR3 has 13 amino acids. The germline gives CDR1 SGHTA, CDR2 FQGNSA. CDR3 nucleotides: TGTGCCAGCAGCTTACGGGGGCAAGAGACCCAGTACTTC. Translation: CASSLRGQETQYF.

This chain uses TRBV29-1 with TRBJ1-4; D not certain. CDR3 length: 13 amino acids. V lost 4 bases to trimming and J lost 8 bases, with 14 bases between them. CDR1 is SQVTM and CDR2 is ANQGSEA in the germline V gene. CDR3 sequence reads: CSVAEAVGEKLFF. CDR3 DNA: TGCAGCGTTGCGGAGGCAGTGGGGGAAAAACTGTTTTTT.

A few counts support this clone. The chain carries TRBV2 and TRBJ2-3; D unresolved. This CDR3 spans 14 amino acids. Germline CDR1 is SNHLY and CDR2 is FYNNEI. Trimming stripped 3 bases from V and 8 bases from J, with 15 bases between. CDR3 sequence: CASSELRGSGTQYF. As DNA, the CDR3 is TGTGCCAGCAGTGAGCTTAGAGGATCTGGTACGCAGTATTTT.

The V gene is TRBV29-1, the J gene TRBJ2-7, with 7 positions matching TRBD1. This CDR3 spans 11 amino acids. CDR1 is SQVTM and CDR2 is ANQGSEA in the germline V gene. With V trimmed by 7 bases and J by 5 bases, 5 bases remained unmatched. The CDR3 region is CSGGQADEQYF. CDR3 in DNA: TGCAGCGGAGGACAGGCCGACGAGCAGTACTTC.

This clone was seen only once. Within the sample, other DNA sequences also encode this same CDR3. The genes are TRBV30 and TRBJ2-5; D remains ambiguous. CDR3 length equals 11 residues. V lost 0 bases to trimming and J lost 5 bases, with 4 bases between them. The V gene's germline CDR1 is GTSNPN and CDR2 SVGIG (reference sequence). The DNA for the CDR3 is TGTGCCTGGAGTGTCGGGGAGACCCAGTACTTC. It translates to CAWSVGETQYF.

The chain joins TRBV29-1 to TRBJ2-7; D remains ambiguous. CDR3 length: 11 amino acids. Per germline, CDR1 SQVTM and CDR2 ANQGSEA. V was clipped by 2 bases and J by 6 bases, with 8 bases between them. Here the CDR3 reads CSVEFTGEQYF. The CDR3 region has the DNA TGCAGCGTTGAATTTACTGGCGAGCAGTACTTC.

The chain employs TRBV4-2 and TRBJ2-1; weak D call: TRBD2 (5 bases). Germline V gives CDR1 LGHNA, CDR2 YNFKEQ. V was trimmed by 1 base and J by 10 bases, leaving 11 bases between them. This CDR3 has 13 residues. CDR3 in DNA: TGTGCCAGCAGCCAAGTCGATTCGGGGGAGCAGTTCTTC. It encodes CASSQVDSGEQFF.

The chain employs TRBV30 and TRBJ2-7, with 8 bases lining up with TRBD1. After removal of 2 bases from V and 3 bases from J, the junction contained 21 bases not matched to a gene. Germline V gene lookup returns CDR1 GTSNPN and CDR2 SVGIG (reference sequence). This CDR3 spans 19 amino acids. The CDR3 DNA reads as TGTGCCTGGAGTAATGCAGGAGTTTGGACAGGGATAGAGGGCTACGAGCAGTACTTC. It yields the protein CAWSNAGVWTGIEGYEQYF.

The chain uses TRBV6-5 and TRBJ1-6; D not certain. The CDR3 totals 12 residues. Germline V CDR1 and CDR2: MNHEY, SVGAGI. With 2 bases removed from V and 12 bases from J, the gap between germline ends came to 8 bases. CDR3 residues: CASSYRTGPLHF. The CDR3 DNA reads as TGTGCCAGCAGTTACCGGACGGGACCCCTCCACTTT.

The V call is TRBV29-1, the J call TRBJ2-7, with D perhaps TRBD1 or TRBD2 (6 bases each). Trimming shortened V by 6 bases and J by 2 bases, and 14 bases separated the two germline ends. Germline lookup yields CDR1 SQVTM and CDR2 ANQGSEA. The CDR3 extends over 13 amino acids. CDR3 loop: CSVSGPGAYEQYF. The CDR3 bases are TGCAGCGTCAGCGGGCCAGGGGCCTACGAGCAGTACTTC.